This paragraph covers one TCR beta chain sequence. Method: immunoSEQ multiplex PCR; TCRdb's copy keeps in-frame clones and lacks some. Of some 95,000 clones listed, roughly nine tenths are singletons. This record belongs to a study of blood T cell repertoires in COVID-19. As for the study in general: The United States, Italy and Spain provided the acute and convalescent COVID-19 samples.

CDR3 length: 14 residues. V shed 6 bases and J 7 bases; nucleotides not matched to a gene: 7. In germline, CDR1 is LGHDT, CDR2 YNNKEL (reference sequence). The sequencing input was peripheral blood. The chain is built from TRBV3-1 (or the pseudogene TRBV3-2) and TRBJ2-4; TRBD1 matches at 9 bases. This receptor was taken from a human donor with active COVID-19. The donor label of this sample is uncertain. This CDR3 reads CASSRDRANNIQYF. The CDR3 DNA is TGTGCCAGCAGTCGGGACAGGGCTAATAACATTCAGTACTTC.